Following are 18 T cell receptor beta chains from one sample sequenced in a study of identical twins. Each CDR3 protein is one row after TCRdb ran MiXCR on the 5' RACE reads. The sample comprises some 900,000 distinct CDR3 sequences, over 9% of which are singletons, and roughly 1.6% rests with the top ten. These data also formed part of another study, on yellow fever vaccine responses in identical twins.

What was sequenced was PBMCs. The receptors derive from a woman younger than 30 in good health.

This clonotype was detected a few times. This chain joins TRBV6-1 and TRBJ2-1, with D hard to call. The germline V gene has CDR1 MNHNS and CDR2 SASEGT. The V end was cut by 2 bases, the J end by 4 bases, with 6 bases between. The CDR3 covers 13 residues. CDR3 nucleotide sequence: TGTGCCAGCAGTGAATTACTTTACAATGAGCAGTTCTTC. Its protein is CASSELLYNEQFF.

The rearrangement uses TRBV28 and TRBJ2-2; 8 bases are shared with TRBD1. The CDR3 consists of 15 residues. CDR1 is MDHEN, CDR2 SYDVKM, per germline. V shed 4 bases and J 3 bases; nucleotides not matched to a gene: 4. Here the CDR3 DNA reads TGTGCCAGCAGTTCAGGGGGCAGTTACACCGGGGAGCTGTTTTTT. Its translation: CASSSGGSYTGELFF.

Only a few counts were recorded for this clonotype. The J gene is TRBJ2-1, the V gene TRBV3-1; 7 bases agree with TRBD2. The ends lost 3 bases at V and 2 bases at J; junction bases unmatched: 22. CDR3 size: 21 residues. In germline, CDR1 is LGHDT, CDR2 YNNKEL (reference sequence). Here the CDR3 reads CASSHPEGRGIGLAPYNEQFF. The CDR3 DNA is TGTGCCAGCAGCCACCCGGAGGGGCGGGGGATCGGGCTAGCCCCCTACAATGAGCAGTTCTTC.

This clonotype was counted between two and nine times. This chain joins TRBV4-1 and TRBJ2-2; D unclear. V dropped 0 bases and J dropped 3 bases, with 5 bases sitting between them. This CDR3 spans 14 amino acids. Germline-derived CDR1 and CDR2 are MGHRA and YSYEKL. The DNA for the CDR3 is TGCGCCAGCAGCCAAGATAGTTACACCGGGGAGCTGTTTTTT. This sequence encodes CASSQDSYTGELFF.

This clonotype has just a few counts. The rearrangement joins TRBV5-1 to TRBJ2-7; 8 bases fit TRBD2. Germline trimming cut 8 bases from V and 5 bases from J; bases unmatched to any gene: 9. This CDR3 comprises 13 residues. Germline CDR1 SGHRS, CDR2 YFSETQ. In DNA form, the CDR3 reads TGCGCCAGTTCTGGACTAGCTGTCGACGAGCAGTACTTC. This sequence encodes CASSGLAVDEQYF.

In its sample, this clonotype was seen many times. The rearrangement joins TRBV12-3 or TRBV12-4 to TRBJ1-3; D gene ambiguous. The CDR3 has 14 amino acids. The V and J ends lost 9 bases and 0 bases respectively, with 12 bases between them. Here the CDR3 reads CASSDGSSGNTIYF. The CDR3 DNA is TGTGCCAGTAGCGACGGATCCTCTGGAAACACCATATATTTT.

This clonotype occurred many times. In DNA, the CDR3 is TGTGCCAGCTCCACTACGGGACAGGGTCAAGAGACCCAGTACTTC. It yields the protein CASSTTGQGQETQYF. The genes are TRBV12-3 or TRBV12-4 and TRBJ2-5, with 9 bases identical to TRBD1. The CDR3 contains 15 residues. Germline trimming cut 8 bases from V and 2 bases from J; bases unmatched to any gene: 9.

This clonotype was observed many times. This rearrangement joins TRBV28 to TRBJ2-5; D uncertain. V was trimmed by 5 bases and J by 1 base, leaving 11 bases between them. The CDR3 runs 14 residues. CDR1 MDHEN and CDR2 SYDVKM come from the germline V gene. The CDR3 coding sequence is TGTGCCAGCAGTGAGACCTCTACCCAAGAGACCCAGTACTTC. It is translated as CASSETSTQETQYF.

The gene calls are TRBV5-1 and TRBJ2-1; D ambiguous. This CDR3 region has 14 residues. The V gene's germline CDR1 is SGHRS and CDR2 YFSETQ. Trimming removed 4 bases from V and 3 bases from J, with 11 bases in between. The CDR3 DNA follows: TGCGCCAGCAGCCCTGGTTACTTCTACAATGAGCAGTTCTTC. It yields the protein CASSPGYFYNEQFF.

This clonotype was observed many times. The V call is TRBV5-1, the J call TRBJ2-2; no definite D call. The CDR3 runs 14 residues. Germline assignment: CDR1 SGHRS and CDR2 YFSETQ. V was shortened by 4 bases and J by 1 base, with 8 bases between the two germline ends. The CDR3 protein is CASSPDGNTGELFF. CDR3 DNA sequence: TGCGCCAGCAGCCCGGACGGGAACACCGGGGAGCTGTTTTTT.

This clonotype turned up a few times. CDR3 region: CASSPTTGQGSPLHF. The CDR3 DNA reads TGTGCCAGCAGCCCAACTACGGGGCAGGGTTCACCCCTCCACTTT. The chain is built from TRBV9 and TRBJ1-6; weak D call: TRBD1 (5 bases). This CDR3 region has 15 residues. The germline V gene encodes CDR1 SGDLS and CDR2 YYNGEE. Between the trimmed V and J ends, which lost 4 bases and 9 bases, there was a span of 17 bases.

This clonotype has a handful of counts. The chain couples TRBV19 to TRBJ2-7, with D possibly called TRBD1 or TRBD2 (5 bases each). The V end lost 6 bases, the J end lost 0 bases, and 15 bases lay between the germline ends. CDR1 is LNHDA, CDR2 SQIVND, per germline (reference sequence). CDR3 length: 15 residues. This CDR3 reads CASSRDGVSSYEQYF. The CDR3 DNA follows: TGTGCCAGTAGCAGGGACGGAGTAAGCTCCTACGAGCAGTACTTC.

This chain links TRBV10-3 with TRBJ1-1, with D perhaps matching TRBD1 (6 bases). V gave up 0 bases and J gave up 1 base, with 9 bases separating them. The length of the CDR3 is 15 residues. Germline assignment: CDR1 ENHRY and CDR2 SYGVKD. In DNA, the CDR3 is TGTGCCATCAGTGAGTCCGGGACAACGAACACTGAAGCTTTCTTT. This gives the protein CAISESGTTNTEAFF.

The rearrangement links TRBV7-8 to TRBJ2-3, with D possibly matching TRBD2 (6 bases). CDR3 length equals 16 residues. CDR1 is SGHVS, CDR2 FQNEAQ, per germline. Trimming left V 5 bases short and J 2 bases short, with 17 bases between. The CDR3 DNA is TGTGCCAGCAGCCCCCAAAGCGGGTTCCCCACAGATACGCAGTATTTT. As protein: CASSPQSGFPTDTQYF.

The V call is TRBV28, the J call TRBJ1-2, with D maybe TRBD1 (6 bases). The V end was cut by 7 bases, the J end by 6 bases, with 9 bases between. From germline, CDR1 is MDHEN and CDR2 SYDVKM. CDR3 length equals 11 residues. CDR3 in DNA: TGTGCCAGCATTCGGGGGCATGGCTACACCTTC. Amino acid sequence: CASIRGHGYTF.

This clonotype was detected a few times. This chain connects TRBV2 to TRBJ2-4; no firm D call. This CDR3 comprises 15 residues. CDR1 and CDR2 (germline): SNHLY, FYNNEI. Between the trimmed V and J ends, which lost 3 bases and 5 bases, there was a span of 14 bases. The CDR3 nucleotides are TGTGCCAGCAGTGATCTCGGCGCCGGCGAAAACATTCAGTACTTC. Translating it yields CASSDLGAGENIQYF. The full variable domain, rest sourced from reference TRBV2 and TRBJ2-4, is EPEVTQTPSHQVTQMGQEVILRCVPISNHLYFYWYRQILGQKVEFLVSFYNNEISEKSEIFDDQFSVERPDGSNFTLKIRSTKLEDSAMYFCASSDLGAGENIQYFGAGTRLSVL.

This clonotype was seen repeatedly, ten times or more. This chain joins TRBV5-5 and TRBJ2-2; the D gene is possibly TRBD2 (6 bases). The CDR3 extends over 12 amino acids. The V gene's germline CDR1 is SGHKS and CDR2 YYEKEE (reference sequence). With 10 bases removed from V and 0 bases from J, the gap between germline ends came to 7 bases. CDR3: CAGGANTGELFF. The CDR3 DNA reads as TGTGCCGGAGGGGCGAACACCGGGGAGCTGTTTTTT.

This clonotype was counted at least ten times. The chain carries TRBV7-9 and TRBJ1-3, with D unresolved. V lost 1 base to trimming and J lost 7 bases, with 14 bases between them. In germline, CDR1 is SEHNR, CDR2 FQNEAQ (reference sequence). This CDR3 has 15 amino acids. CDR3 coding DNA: TGTGCCAGCAGCTTAGGGCTGGGTGACGTGAACACCATATATTTT. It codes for CASSLGLGDVNTIYF.